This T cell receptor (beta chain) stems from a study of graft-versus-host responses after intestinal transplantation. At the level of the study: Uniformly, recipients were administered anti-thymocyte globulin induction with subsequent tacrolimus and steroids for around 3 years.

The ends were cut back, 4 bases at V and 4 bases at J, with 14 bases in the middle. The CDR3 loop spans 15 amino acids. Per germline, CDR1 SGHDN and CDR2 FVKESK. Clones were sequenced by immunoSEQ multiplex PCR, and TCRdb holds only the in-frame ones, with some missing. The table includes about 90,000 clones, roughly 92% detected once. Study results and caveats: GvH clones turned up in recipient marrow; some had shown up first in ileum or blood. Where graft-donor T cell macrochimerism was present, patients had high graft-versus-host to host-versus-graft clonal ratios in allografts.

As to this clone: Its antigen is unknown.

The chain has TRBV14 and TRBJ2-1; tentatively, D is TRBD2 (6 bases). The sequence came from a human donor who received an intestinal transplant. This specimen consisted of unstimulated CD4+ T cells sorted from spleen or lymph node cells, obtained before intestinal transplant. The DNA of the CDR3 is TGTGCCAGCAGCCCCCGGACGGGAGTGTACAATGAGCAGTTCTTC. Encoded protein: CASSPRTGVYNEQFF.